The 25 T cell receptor beta chains in this list originate from one sample, sequenced in a study of response to subunit inactivated influenza vaccine. TCRdb reanalysed the RT-PCR reads using MiXCR and keeps one entry per CDR3 protein. This repertoire shows about 500,000 distinct CDR3 sequences, roughly 7.9% found once; its top ten account for over 10%. The specimen comprised PBMCs from blood, sampled less than 25 months after vaccination. The receptors were gathered from a man between 45 and 75 years old who received an inactivated influenza vaccine.

The chain has TRBV10-3 and TRBJ2-5; 13 bases map to TRBD2. The germline gives CDR1 ENHRY, CDR2 SYGVKD. The trim removed 5 bases at V and 8 bases at J, leaving 8 bases unmatched. There are 15 residues in the CDR3. The DNA of the CDR3 is TGTGCCATCAGTCTAGGACTAGCGGGAGAGCTTACCCAGTACTTC. Translation gives CAISLGLAGELTQYF.

This clonotype was found a few times. The chain carries TRBV5-1 and TRBJ2-3; 7 nucleotides agree with TRBD1. Germline CDR1 SGHRS, CDR2 YFSETQ. The V and J ends lost 7 bases and 3 bases, in that order; junction bases with no gene match: 11. This CDR3 spans 15 amino acids. The CDR3, as DNA: TGCGCCAGCTCGGAACAGGGGAGACGGACAGATACGCAGTATTTT. Protein: CASSEQGRRTDTQYF.

J is TRBJ2-3 and V is TRBV12-3 or TRBV12-4, with TRBD1 matching over 7 bases. Trimming removed 8 bases from V and 0 bases from J; junction bases left unmatched: 5. The CDR3 loop spans 14 amino acids. For the CDR3, the DNA is TGTGCCAGCGGGCGGACAGGCAGCACAGATACGCAGTATTTT. Protein sequence: CASGRTGSTDTQYF.

J is TRBJ2-2 and V is TRBV11-1; perhaps D is TRBD1 or TRBD2 (5 bases each). The CDR3 length is 18 residues. The germline V gene encodes CDR1 SGHAT and CDR2 FQDESV (reference sequence). The germline V and J ends were trimmed by 8 bases and 0 bases, with 22 bases remaining between them. CDR3 residues: CASLRGEFGHPNTGELFF. The CDR3, as DNA: TGTGCCAGCCTACGGGGAGAGTTCGGACACCCGAACACCGGGGAGCTGTTTTTT.

This clonotype was counted at least ten times. V usage is TRBV6-2 or TRBV6-3 and J usage is TRBJ2-7; 10 nucleotides agree with TRBD2. V trimming: 5 bases; J trimming: 1 base; junction bases outside the gene matches: 5. This CDR3 comprises 15 residues. The germline V gene encodes CDR1 MNHEY and CDR2 SVGEGT. The CDR3 is CASSHGLAASYEQYF. The CDR3 region has the DNA TGTGCCAGCAGTCACGGACTAGCGGCGTCCTACGAGCAGTACTTC.

This clonotype was detected a few times. V gene TRBV12-3 or TRBV12-4 combines with J gene TRBJ2-7, with 9 bases that match TRBD1. J gave up 7 bases and V 6 bases, and 13 bases lay outside the gene matches. This CDR3 is built from 15 residues. Here the CDR3 reads CASSPQGTGLREQYF. Here the CDR3 DNA reads TGTGCCAGCAGCCCACAGGGGACAGGGCTCCGGGAGCAGTACTTC.

The sample holds a few counts of this clonotype. The genes are TRBV29-1 and TRBJ2-1; TRBD1 is a possible D gene (6 bases). V was clipped by 6 bases and J by 12 bases, with 12 bases between them. Germline CDR1 reads SQVTM; CDR2 reads ANQGSEA. This CDR3 region has 10 residues. In DNA, the CDR3 is TGCAGCGTGCTACAGGGATGGCAGTTCTTC. Amino acids: CSVLQGWQFF.

This clonotype was seen repeatedly, ten times or more. The V and J genes are TRBV6-1 and TRBJ2-5; a weak D match, TRBD2 (5 bases). Germline V gene data show CDR1 as MNHNS and CDR2 as SASEGT. V lost 5 bases to trimming and J lost 3 bases, with 16 bases between them. The CDR3 is made up of 15 amino acids. CDR3 in DNA: TGTGCCAGCAGTATCCTGCCGGGATTCAAAGAGACCCAGTACTTC. It codes for CASSILPGFKETQYF.

This clonotype was counted at least ten times. The chain links TRBV3-1 to TRBJ1-2; TRBD1 might be the D (5 bases). Trimming took 4 bases from V and 1 from J, leaving 13 bases between them. CDR3 length: 15 amino acids. Germline CDR1 LGHDT, CDR2 YNNKEL (reference sequence). The CDR3 DNA reads TGTGCCAGCAGCCCCTCCGGGACTTTTAACTATGGCTACACCTTC. It codes for CASSPSGTFNYGYTF.

V gene TRBV18 combines with J gene TRBJ1-1; no definite D call. This CDR3 is 13 amino acids long. Germline loops: CDR1 KGHSH, CDR2 LQKENI. V was clipped by 6 bases and J by 1 base, with 9 bases between them. CDR3 nucleotide sequence: TGTGCCAGCTCCCAAACACAGAACACTGAAGCTTTCTTT. This translates into CASSQTQNTEAFF.

Only a few counts were recorded for this clonotype. The chain has TRBV9 and TRBJ2-1, with 10 bases identical to TRBD2. This CDR3 spans 16 amino acids. V lost 0 bases and J lost 4; bases outside the gene matches: 4. Germline lookup yields CDR1 SGDLS and CDR2 YYNGEE. The CDR3 reads CASSVEGSGRYNEQFF. In DNA form, the CDR3 reads TGTGCCAGCAGCGTAGAGGGTAGCGGGAGGTACAATGAGCAGTTCTTC.

This clonotype was counted only a few times. The rearrangement links TRBV6-5 to TRBJ1-6, with D possibly matching TRBD1 (6 bases). This CDR3 contains 17 residues. Trimming took off 0 bases at V and 8 bases at J, with 17 bases between the two ends. CDR1 MNHEY and CDR2 SVGAGI come from the germline V gene. CDR3 protein: CASSYSGGAGGHSPLHF. Written as DNA, the CDR3 is TGTGCCAGCAGTTACTCGGGTGGTGCCGGGGGCCATTCACCCCTCCACTTT.

This clonotype appeared many times. The chain links TRBV2 to TRBJ1-1; 9 nucleotides align to TRBD1. CDR1 and CDR2 (germline): SNHLY, FYNNEI. Trimming took 9 bases from V and 5 from J; bases not matched to a gene: 16. The length of the CDR3 is 16 residues. The CDR3, as DNA: TGTGCCAGTATAAAGCCGGGACAGGGATCGGGAACTGAAGCTTTCTTT. Amino acids: CASIKPGQGSGTEAFF.

The V and J genes are TRBV28 and TRBJ2-7; no firm D call. Trimming removed 3 bases from V and 4 bases from J, with 10 bases in between. CDR1 MDHEN and CDR2 SYDVKM come from the germline V gene. The CDR3 has 13 residues. This chain's CDR3 is CASSLAYLYEQYF. The CDR3 bases are TGTGCCAGCAGTTTGGCCTATTTGTACGAGCAGTACTTC.

There are a few counts of this clonotype. The gene calls are TRBV28 and TRBJ2-3; TRBD2 matches at 12 bases. Germline V gives CDR1 MDHEN, CDR2 SYDVKM. J gave up 6 bases and V 3 bases, and 7 bases lay outside the gene matches. The CDR3 length is 16 residues. For the CDR3, the DNA is TGTGCCAGCAGTTTTCTAGCGGGGGGGCCGGTCGATACGCAGTATTTT. As protein: CASSFLAGGPVDTQYF.

This clonotype was recorded at least ten times. The gene calls are TRBV20-1 and TRBJ2-7; perhaps TRBD2 as D (5 bases). The CDR3 length is 13 residues. Germline CDR1 and CDR2: DFQATT and SNEGSKA (reference sequence). The V end was cut by 3 bases, the J end by 1 base, with 10 bases between. The DNA of the CDR3 is TGCAGTGCTAGCGGGCGACTATCCTACGAGCAGTACTTC. Translating gives CSASGRLSYEQYF.

The chain recombines TRBV15 with TRBJ1-1; D not certain. This CDR3 is built from 14 residues. V shed 5 bases and J shed 1 base, with 11 bases lying between them. Germline loops: CDR1 LNHNV, CDR2 YYDKDF (reference sequence). The CDR3 nucleotides are TGTGCCACCAGCCCCAAGCAGACGAACACTGAAGCTTTCTTT. Translated: CATSPKQTNTEAFF.

This clonotype was observed at least ten times. This chain links TRBV2 with TRBJ1-6; D is uncertain. Between the trimmed V and J ends, which lost 4 bases and 8 bases, there was a span of 12 bases. CDR1 and CDR2 (germline): SNHLY, FYNNEI. CDR3 length equals 14 residues. For the CDR3, the DNA is TGTGCCAGCAGTGTCGGAGGGTCGGATTCACCCCTCCACTTT. Translated, it gives CASSVGGSDSPLHF.

This clonotype showed up just a few times. The chain uses TRBV7-9 and TRBJ2-5; D possibly corresponds to TRBD2 (6 bases). CDR3 length: 13 amino acids. Looked up from germline, CDR1 is SEHNR and CDR2 is FQNEAQ (reference sequence). Trimming shortened V by 2 bases and J by 6 bases, and 10 bases separated the two germline ends. In nucleotides, the CDR3 is TGTGCCAGCAGCTTACTGGGGGGTAAGACCCAGTACTTC. It codes for CASSLLGGKTQYF.

The chain links TRBV7-3 to TRBJ2-1; 8 bases are a match to TRBD2. V dropped 5 bases and J dropped 4; count of bases not matched to a gene: 7. Germline lookup yields CDR1 SGHTA and CDR2 FQGTGA. There are 15 residues in the CDR3. The CDR3: CASSLSGSVYNEQFF. The CDR3, as DNA: TGTGCCAGCAGCCTCAGCGGGAGCGTGTACAATGAGCAGTTCTTC.

This clonotype was seen more than once but under ten times. The chain combines TRBV19 with TRBJ1-2; unclear D gene. Per germline, CDR1 LNHDA and CDR2 SQIVND (reference sequence). Trimming shortened V by 9 bases and J by 4 bases, and 9 bases separated the two germline ends. The CDR3 loop spans 11 amino acids. CDR3 protein: CASWVSYGYTF. CDR3 DNA sequence: TGTGCCAGCTGGGTATCCTATGGCTACACCTTC.

Many counts were recorded for this clonotype. The rearrangement joins TRBV5-1 to TRBJ2-3; D may be TRBD2 (5 bases). Germline CDR1 SGHRS, CDR2 YFSETQ. CDR3 length equals 13 residues. V was cut by 7 bases and J by 6 bases, with 15 bases left in between. CDR3 sequence reads: CASRLGIGDTQYF. The CDR3 DNA reads as TGCGCCAGCCGGCTCGGGATAGGGGATACGCAGTATTTT.

The rearrangement uses TRBV7-2 and TRBJ2-1; TRBD1 matches at 11 bases. Germline V gene lookup returns CDR1 SGHTA and CDR2 FQGNSA. Trimming cost V 3 bases and J 0 bases; bases outside gene matches: 4. The CDR3 runs 17 residues. CDR3 sequence: CASSFGTGGRSYNEQFF. DNA for the CDR3: TGTGCCAGCAGCTTTGGGACAGGGGGGCGCTCCTACAATGAGCAGTTCTTC.

The chain is built from TRBV7-9 and TRBJ1-6, with 10 bases fitting TRBD1. CDR3 length equals 15 residues. V shed 3 bases and J 9 bases; nucleotides not matched to a gene: 5. Germline V gene data show CDR1 as SEHNR and CDR2 as FQNEAQ (reference sequence). CDR3 nucleotide sequence: TGTGCCAGCAGCTTGGGGACAGGGGCTGCTTCACCCCTCCACTTT. Its translation is CASSLGTGAASPLHF.

This rearrangement joins TRBV6-1 to TRBJ2-5; no clear D. This CDR3 has 14 amino acids. Germline lookup yields CDR1 MNHNS and CDR2 SASEGT. V lost 6 bases to trimming and J lost 4 bases, with 15 bases between them. Here the CDR3 DNA reads TGTGCCAGCAGGCGGACGGCCGATACAGAGACCCAGTACTTC. Residues: CASRRTADTETQYF.